A selection of T cell receptor beta chains follows, all from one sample in a study of CDR3 diversity in severe acne. TCRdb independently ran MiXCR on the PCR reads; one entry per CDR3 protein. The sample has about 85,000 distinct CDR3 sequences; 48% are singletons. Sequencing was carried out using blood. The receptors here all came from a male donor in good health, serving as a control. CDR3s include the opening cysteine and the closing phenylalanine or tryptophan. A D gene is named only where the DNA matches it firmly. Some rows mark clone size as missing; the rest say once, few, many or name a class of expanded clone.

v_call	j_call	d_call	clone_size	cdr3_nt	cdr3_aa
TRBV29-1	TRBJ2-2	TRBD2	once	TGCAGCGTTGAAGATCGTAGCGGGGGGAACACCGAGGAGCTGTTTTTT	CSVEDRSGGNTEELFF
TRBV24-1	TRBJ2-2	TRBD2	-	TGTGCCACCAGTGACGTAACTAGCGACACCGGGGAGCTGTTTTTT	CATSDVTSDTGELFF
TRBV20-1	TRBJ1-4	-	few	TGCAGTGCTAGATTCGGTGGACAGCTTGAAAAACTGTTTTTT	CSARFGGQLEKLFF
TRBV7-9	TRBJ2-1	-	-	TGTGCCAGCAGCTTCCCCTTTATCTCTGGAGGGCAGTTCTTC	CASSFPFISGGQFF
TRBV7-9	TRBJ2-2	-	medium-sized	TGTGCCAGCAGCTTCGACTCCGGGGAGCTGTTTTTT	CASSFDSGELFF
TRBV20-1	TRBJ2-7	TRBD1	-	TGCAGCTTGGGGACAGGGGACTACGAGCAGTACTTC	CSLGTGDYEQYF
TRBV25-1	TRBJ1-1	-	few	TGTGCCAGCAGTGATCGGCCCGAATCAGGAAGCGCTTTCTTT	CASSDRPESGSAFF
TRBV30	TRBJ1-3	-	few	TGTGCCTGGAGCGAGGGGGTGGGAAACACCATATATTTT	CAWSEGVGNTIYF
TRBV2	TRBJ1-2	-	many	TGTGCCTCCGGAGTAAAAGCTAACTATGGCTACACCTTC	CASGVKANYGYTF
TRBV7-2	TRBJ2-1	-	many	TGTGCCAGCAGGGGGGGCGATTACAATGAGCAGTTCTTC	CASRGGDYNEQFF
TRBV7-3	TRBJ1-2	-	-	TGTGCCAGCAGCTTAAACCCCAGGTTCTATGGCTACACCTTC	CASSLNPRFYGYTF
TRBV25-1	TRBJ1-1	-	few	TGTGCCAGCAGTCGGGGGGGTACAACTGAAGCTTTCTTT	CASSRGGTTEAFF
TRBV7-8	TRBJ1-1	-	-	TGTGCCAGCAGCCCCCTCCAGGGAGGTGAAGCTTTCTTT	CASSPLQGGEAFF
TRBV10-3	TRBJ1-1	TRBD1	-	TGTGCCATCAGTGAGTCGGAGGGGGCAGGGGCCACTGAAGCTTTCTTT	CAISESEGAGATEAFF
TRBV7-2	TRBJ2-2	TRBD1	-	TGTGCCAGCAGGATTGGACAGGGGGCATTTGGTGTGTACACCGGGGAGCTGTTTTTT	CASRIGQGAFGVYTGELFF
TRBV25-1	TRBJ1-6	-	many	TGTGCCAGCAGTGAATCGCAGGGTCTAGGTTCACCCCTCCACTTT	CASSESQGLGSPLHF
TRBV13	TRBJ1-5	-	few	TGTGCCAGCAGCTTATTACCCGATCAGCCCCAGCATTTT	CASSLLPDQPQHF
TRBV5-1	TRBJ2-1	TRBD2	-	TGCGCCAGCAGCTTCGCTAGCGGGAGCAATGAGCAGTTCTTC	CASSFASGSNEQFF
TRBV2	TRBJ2-3	TRBD1	-	TGTGCCAGCAGTGAAGAGGCAGGGGGCCGCACAGATACGCAGTATTTT	CASSEEAGGRTDTQYF
TRBV7-9	TRBJ1-1	-	-	TGTGCCAGCAGCTTAGGGGAGGAGGACACTGAAGCTTTCTTT	CASSLGEEDTEAFF
TRBV24-1	TRBJ1-5	-	-	TGTGCCACCAGCAGTGAGGCAGGGGACATCAAGCCCCAGCATTTT	CATSSEAGDIKPQHF
TRBV5-5	TRBJ1-2	TRBD1	-	TGTGCCAGCAGAGCCACCGGGACAGTGGACTATGGCTACACCTTC	CASRATGTVDYGYTF
TRBV13	TRBJ1-2	-	-	TGTGCCAGCAGCTTAGGAAGGATGAACTATGGCTACACCTTC	CASSLGRMNYGYTF
TRBV10-3	TRBJ2-1	TRBD2	-	TGTGCCATCAGCAAGTCCGGGACTAGCGGGAACTACAATGAGCAGTTCTTC	CAISKSGTSGNYNEQFF
TRBV4-2	TRBJ1-5	-	-	-	CASSLAGVGEKLFFGSGTQHF
TRBV20-1	TRBJ2-2	TRBD1	-	TGCAGTGCTAGAGATTTGAGACAGGGGAACACCGGGGAGCTGTCTTGG	CSARDLRQGNTGELSW
TRBV9	TRBJ1-2	-	-	TGTGCCAGCAGCGTAGTAGATAGTGACTATGGCTACACCTTC	CASSVVDSDYGYTF
TRBV29-1	TRBJ2-5	-	few	TGCAGCGTTGAAAGGGGGTTAGGAGAGACCCAGTACTTC	CSVERGLGETQYF
TRBV11-2	TRBJ2-1	TRBD2	-	TGTGCCAGCAGGCCAGCGGGAGCAAATGAGCAGTTCTTC	CASRPAGANEQFF